The 25 T cell receptor beta chains given below trace back to one sample, sequenced in a study of molecular identifiers for immune sequencing clone quantification (dated by TCRdb to 2016 to 2019). The library came from PCR. This sample was sequenced with an Illumina HiSeq 4000. TCRdb's own reprocessing of the public reads used fastp at Q25 and MiXCR and kept productive beta chains. One record per CDR3 amino acid sequence lists the most common genes and DNA. In all, the sample holds around 460,000 distinct CDR3 sequences, and 20% to 25% of those were seen once. The top ten constitute 0.7% to 0.95% of the sample. The source material was naive CD8+ T cells from blood, with Jurkat cell RNA spiked in. The sample's cell subset or site label, in plain terms: FACS-sorted CD8+CD4-CCR7+CD45RA+ naive T cells. The receptors come from a human donor in good health. Some libraries in this study had Jurkat cell RNA spiked in.

Concerning this clonotype: An end of the junction differs from the germline gene, which may be a read error. V usage is TRBV4-2 and J usage is TRBJ2-4; 7 positions agree with TRBD2. This CDR3 has 19 amino acids. Per germline, CDR1 LGHNA and CDR2 YNFKEQ. This CDR3 reads CASSQDASWAGVAKNIQCF. The CDR3 nucleotides read TGTGCCAGCAGCCAAGACGCTTCTTGGGCGGGGGTAGCCAAAAACATTCAGTGCTTC.

The table lists this clonotype with many counts. This sequence joins TRBV28 and TRBJ2-7; D may be TRBD1 or TRBD2 (5 bases each). Germline CDR1 MDHEN, CDR2 SYDVKM. This CDR3 contains 14 residues. Between the trimmed V and J ends, which lost 8 bases and 3 bases, there was a span of 17 bases. The chain's CDR3 is CASGGRLGVYEQYF. CDR3 nucleotide sequence: TGTGCCAGCGGGGGAAGACTCGGAGTCTACGAGCAGTACTTC.

This clonotype was observed a few times. The chain combines TRBV2 with TRBJ2-5; 9 nucleotides match TRBD2. V gave up 5 bases and J gave up 3 bases; unmatched junction bases: 4. This CDR3 region has 14 residues. Germline-derived CDR1 and CDR2 are SNHLY and FYNNEI. The CDR3 loop is CASSWLAGEETQYF. DNA for the CDR3: TGTGCCAGCAGTTGGTTAGCGGGAGAAGAGACCCAGTACTTC. Together with reference TRBV2 and TRBJ2-5, the CDR3 gives the full variable domain: EPEVTQTPSHQVTQMGQEVILRCVPISNHLYFYWYRQILGQKVEFLVSFYNNEISEKSEIFDDQFSVERPDGSNFTLKIRSTKLEDSAMYFCASSWLAGEETQYFGPGTRLLVL.

This clonotype has more than one count but fewer than ten. The chain uses TRBV12-5 and TRBJ2-7, with 15 bases that match TRBD2. After removal of 1 base from V and 2 bases from J, the junction contained 3 bases not matched to a gene. The CDR3 is made up of 17 amino acids. Germline assignment: CDR1 LGHNT and CDR2 FRNRAP. CDR3 DNA: TGTGCTAGTGGTTTGGACCGGACTAGCGGGGGGGCCTACGAGCAGTACTTC. This codes for CASGLDRTSGGAYEQYF.

This clonotype has at least ten counts. The chain has TRBV5-5 and TRBJ1-5; a weak D match, TRBD1 (5 bases). Germline lookup yields CDR1 SGHKS and CDR2 YYEKEE (reference sequence). The V end was cut by 0 bases, the J end by 1 base, with 8 bases between. CDR3 size: 15 residues. The CDR3, as DNA: TGTGCCAGCAGCTTGGGTGGGGCCAGCAATCAGCCCCAGCATTTT. This gives the protein CASSLGGASNQPQHF.

About this clonotype itself: Since a much larger clone is just one base distant, this may be a read error. CDR3 in DNA: TGCGCCAGCAGCCAAGGTACAGGGGCGAGAAACATTGAAGCTTTCTTT. Translation gives CASSQGTGARNIEAFF. The chain combines TRBV4-3 with TRBJ1-1; 7 bases fit TRBD1. CDR1 and CDR2 (germline): LGHNA, YSLEER. The CDR3 extends over 16 amino acids.

In this sample, this clonotype turned up many times. V is TRBV6-5 and J is TRBJ2-1; TRBD2 aligns across 8 bases. Germline V gene sequence: CDR1 MNHEY, CDR2 SVGAGI. The CDR3 contains 16 residues. V was pared by 5 bases and J by 7 bases, with 13 bases of the junction left unmatched. Here the CDR3 DNA reads TGTGCCAGCAGTCCGTATCCCGGGGGGGCCGGGAATGAGCAGTTCTTC. It yields the protein CASSPYPGGAGNEQFF.

V usage is TRBV7-9 and J usage is TRBJ1-2, with D possibly TRBD1 on 6 matching bases. The CDR3 has 18 residues. Germline V gene lookup returns CDR1 SEHNR and CDR2 FQNEAQ (reference sequence). With 3 bases removed from V and 3 bases from J, the gap between germline ends came to 23 bases. The CDR3 DNA sequence: TGTGCCAGCAGCTTCATCCTCCGGGACCTCCCAGGGGACTATGGCTACACCTTC. It encodes CASSFILRDLPGDYGYTF.

A note on this clonotype: This may be a read error, as it is one base from a much larger clone. V is TRBV7-9 and J is TRBJ2-5; D ambiguous. The CDR3 spans 14 residues. Deletions cut 5 bases from V and 7 bases from J, with 17 bases between. CDR1 is SEHNR, CDR2 FQNEAQ, per germline (reference sequence). The CDR3 nucleotides read TGTGCCAGCAGCCGTGACAACTTTCCAGTGACCCAGTACTTC. Amino acid sequence: CASSRDNFPVTQYF. Complete variable domain (other parts from reference TRBV7-9 and TRBJ2-5): DTGVSQNPRHKITKRGQNVTFRCDPISEHNRLYWYRQTLGQGPEFLTYFQNEAQLEKSRLLSDRFSAERPKGSFSTLEIQRTEQGDSAMYLCASSRDNFPVTQYFGPGTRLLVL.

The chain employs TRBV19 and TRBJ1-5, with TRBD1 matching over 9 bases. V was clipped by 0 bases and J by 6 bases; unmatched bases: 3. Germline loops: CDR1 LNHDA, CDR2 SQIVND (reference sequence). The CDR3 extends over 15 amino acids. The CDR3 loop is CASSIDGTGLQPQHF. The CDR3, as DNA: TGTGCCAGTAGTATAGATGGGACAGGGCTTCAGCCCCAGCATTTT.

The chain employs TRBV2 and TRBJ1-1, with D possibly being TRBD1 (5 bases). Trimming removed 10 bases from V and 5 bases from J, with 17 bases in between. Germline lookup yields CDR1 SNHLY and CDR2 FYNNEI. This CDR3 has 13 residues. CDR3 sequence (DNA): TGTGCCACCTTACCCAGGGATGAGACTGAAGCTTTCTTT. This translates into CATLPRDETEAFF.

This clonotype was observed a few times. The chain uses TRBV5-1 and TRBJ1-6; no clear D. V was clipped by 4 bases and J by 9 bases, with 23 bases between them. CDR3 size: 17 residues. CDR1 and CDR2 from the germline V gene are SGHRS and YFSETQ. The CDR3 reads CASSHSDRLGPGSPLHF. The CDR3 coding sequence is TGCGCCAGCAGCCACTCGGACCGGCTTGGGCCCGGTTCACCCCTCCACTTT.

Notes on this clonotype: Just one base apart from a much larger clone, this may be a read error. CDR3 nucleotides: TGTGCCAGCAGTGAATTCCCGGGACTAGCGGAGTCAGAGACCCAGTACTTC. The encoded protein is CASSEFPGLAESETQYF. This rearrangement joins TRBV25-1 to TRBJ2-5, with 11 bases fitting TRBD2. Germline V gene sequence: CDR1 MGHDK, CDR2 SYGVNS. V was clipped by 1 base and J by 4 bases; unmatched bases: 8. The CDR3 runs to 17 residues. Full variable domain (outside the CDR3, taken from reference TRBV25-1 and TRBJ2-5): EADIYQTPRYLVIGTGKKITLECSQTMGHDKMYWYQQDPGMELHLIHYSYGVNSTEKGDLSSESTVSRIRTEHFPLTLESARPSHTSQYLCASSEFPGLAESETQYFGPGTRLLVL.

This rearrangement joins TRBV27 to TRBJ1-1; no definite D call. This CDR3 has 13 amino acids. The germline V and J ends were trimmed by 3 bases and 14 bases, with 19 bases remaining between them. Germline assignment: CDR1 MNHEY and CDR2 SMNVEV (reference sequence). The CDR3 protein is CASSFIPTDLAFF. In DNA form, the CDR3 reads TGTGCCAGCAGTTTTATCCCCACAGATTTAGCCTTCTTT.

The genes are TRBV6-2 or TRBV6-3 and TRBJ2-7, with D tentatively TRBD1 or TRBD2 (6 bases each). There are 14 residues in the CDR3. Trimming left V 5 bases short and J 4 bases short, with 15 bases between. From germline, CDR1 is MNHEY and CDR2 SVGEGT. DNA for the CDR3: TGTGCCAGCAGTCTGCTGGAGGGGGTGTACGAGCAGTACTTC. Translated, it gives CASSLLEGVYEQYF.

This clonotype occurred many times. The CDR3 loop is CASSQDPGLNTEAFF. The CDR3 DNA is TGTGCCAGCAGCCAAGATCCAGGCTTGAACACTGAAGCTTTCTTT. This chain connects TRBV14 to TRBJ1-1, with D unclear. CDR1 and CDR2 from the germline V gene are SGHDN and FVKESK. The length of the CDR3 is 15 residues. Trimming shortened V by 0 bases and J by 0 bases, and 8 bases separated the two germline ends. Supplemented by reference TRBV14 and TRBJ1-1, the full variable domain reads EAGVTQFPSHSVIEKGQTVTLRCDPISGHDNLYWYRRVMGKEIKFLLHFVKESKQDESGMPNNRFLAERTGGTYSTLKVQPAELEDSGVYFCASSQDPGLNTEAFFGQGTRLTVV.

Remarks on this clonotype: Compared with germline, one end of the junction differs, possibly owing to a read error. The CDR3 here is CTSSGRDPGNTIYF. In DNA, the CDR3 is TGTACCAGCAGCGGCAGGGACCCTGGGAACACCATATATTTT. The chain uses TRBV9 and TRBJ1-3, with a possible D match to TRBD1 (5 bases). In germline, CDR1 is SGDLS, CDR2 YYNGEE. This CDR3 is 14 amino acids long.

The chain links TRBV10-1 to TRBJ2-1; D possibly matches TRBD1 or TRBD2 (6 bases each). From germline, CDR1 is WNHNN and CDR2 SYGVQD (reference sequence). Deletions cut 0 bases from V and 2 bases from J, with 14 bases between. This CDR3 is 17 amino acids long. For the CDR3, the DNA is TGCGCCAGCAGTGAGTCGAGTCCGGGGGCCGCCTACAATGAGCAGTTCTTC. It yields the protein CASSESSPGAAYNEQFF.

This clonotype was seen a few times. This sequence joins TRBV19 and TRBJ1-5; no clear D. The CDR3 loop spans 15 amino acids. V gave up 3 bases and J gave up 4 bases, with 13 bases separating them. Per germline, CDR1 LNHDA and CDR2 SQIVND (reference sequence). CDR3 amino acids: CASSMFPRGNQPQHF. CDR3 in DNA: TGTGCCAGTAGTATGTTTCCGCGGGGTAATCAGCCCCAGCATTTT.

V and J are TRBV4-3 and TRBJ1-3, with D perhaps matching TRBD1 (6 bases). Trimming shortened V by 0 bases and J by 2 bases, and 11 bases separated the two germline ends. Per the germline V gene, CDR1 is LGHNA and CDR2 is YSLEER. This CDR3 has 16 residues. The CDR3 protein is CASSQDRRGPGNTIYF. As DNA, the CDR3 is TGCGCCAGCAGCCAAGATCGTCGGGGGCCTGGAAACACCATATATTTT.

V and J are TRBV20-1 and TRBJ2-7; TRBD1 might be the D (6 bases). V was shortened by 4 bases and J by 2 bases, with 12 bases between the two germline ends. There are 13 residues in the CDR3. The germline CDR1 and CDR2 sequences are DFQATT and SNEGSKA (reference sequence). CDR3 DNA: TGCAGTGCTAACCGGGACAACCCCTACGAGCAGTACTTC. The encoded protein is CSANRDNPYEQYF.

This clonotype was seen many times. This sequence joins TRBV29-1 and TRBJ2-3; TRBD1 agrees at 7 bases. In germline, CDR1 is SQVTM, CDR2 ANQGSEA. The CDR3 length is 14 residues. The ends lost 7 bases at V and 1 base at J; junction bases unmatched: 8. CDR3 residues: CSGGTGVGTDTQYF. CDR3 sequence (DNA): TGCAGCGGGGGAACAGGGGTGGGCACAGATACGCAGTATTTT.

This clonotype was seen more than once but under ten times. The chain recombines TRBV4-3 with TRBJ2-1, with D tentatively TRBD1 (6 bases). This CDR3 contains 17 residues. The germline V gene encodes CDR1 LGHNA and CDR2 YSLEER. Trimming took 0 bases from V and 0 from J, leaving 12 bases between them. The DNA of the CDR3 is TGCGCCAGCAGCCAAGAATTCACAGGGTACTCCTACAATGAGCAGTTCTTC. It is translated as CASSQEFTGYSYNEQFF.

In regard to this clonotype: The junction departs from germline at one end; a sequencing error may be responsible. V is TRBV28 and J is TRBJ1-1; 9 positions match TRBD1. This CDR3 has 13 amino acids. Germline V gene lookup returns CDR1 MDHEN and CDR2 SYDVKM. The CDR3 sequence is CAGSAQGATEAFF. CDR3 DNA: TGTGCCGGCAGTGCACAGGGGGCCACTGAAGCTTTCTTT.

The table lists this clonotype with a few counts. This chain connects TRBV2 to TRBJ2-1, with D perhaps assigned TRBD1 or TRBD2 (5 bases each). Trimming pared 4 bases from V and 6 bases from J, leaving 13 bases between. In germline, CDR1 is SNHLY, CDR2 FYNNEI. This CDR3 is built from 14 residues. CDR3 protein: CASSGINGGNEQFF. In DNA, the CDR3 is TGTGCCAGCAGTGGAATTAATGGGGGCAATGAGCAGTTCTTC. Full variable domain (outside the CDR3, taken from reference TRBV2 and TRBJ2-1): EPEVTQTPSHQVTQMGQEVILRCVPISNHLYFYWYRQILGQKVEFLVSFYNNEISEKSEIFDDQFSVERPDGSNFTLKIRSTKLEDSAMYFCASSGINGGNEQFFGPGTRLTVL.